This TCR beta chain was found in a study of identical twins. Whole-study findings and limits: Researchers caution that invariant MAIT and iNKT cells could partly confound zero-insertion analyses.

This CDR3 is built from 14 residues. V was cut by 6 bases and J by 1 base, with 13 bases left in between. CDR1 and CDR2 from the germline V gene are MDHEN and SYDVKM. A template switching step contributed a universal primer site, while unique molecular identifiers were present in the cDNA. One entry per CDR3 protein results from TCRdb running MiXCR on the 5' RACE reads. The table has roughly 540,000 distinct CDR3 sequences, 22% seen once. This clonotype was detected only a few times. No antigen is known for it. Healthy Caucasians supplied all donations. These data were also filed under a second study, of T cells expressing NK-cell markers.

This sequence originates from a woman aged 18-29 years in good health. Sequenced input: CD4+ T cells sorted from blood. The chain recombines TRBV28 with TRBJ2-7; D unresolved. The CDR3 spells CASSRVGISYEQYF. The DNA for the CDR3 is TGTGCCAGCAGCCGTGTAGGGATATCCTACGAGCAGTACTTC.